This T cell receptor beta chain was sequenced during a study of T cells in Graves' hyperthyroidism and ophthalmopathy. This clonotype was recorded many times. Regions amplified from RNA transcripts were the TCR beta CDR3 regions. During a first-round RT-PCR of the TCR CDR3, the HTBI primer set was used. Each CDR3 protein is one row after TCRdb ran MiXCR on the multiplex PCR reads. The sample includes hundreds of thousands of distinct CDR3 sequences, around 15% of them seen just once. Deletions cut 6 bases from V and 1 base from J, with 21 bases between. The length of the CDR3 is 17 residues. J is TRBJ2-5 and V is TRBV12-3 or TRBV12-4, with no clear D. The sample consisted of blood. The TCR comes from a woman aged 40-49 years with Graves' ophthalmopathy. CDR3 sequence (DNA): TGTGCCAGCAGACCCGGGTCGTGGGCCCTTTCCCAAGAGACCCAGTACTTC. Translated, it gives CASRPGSWALSQETQYF.